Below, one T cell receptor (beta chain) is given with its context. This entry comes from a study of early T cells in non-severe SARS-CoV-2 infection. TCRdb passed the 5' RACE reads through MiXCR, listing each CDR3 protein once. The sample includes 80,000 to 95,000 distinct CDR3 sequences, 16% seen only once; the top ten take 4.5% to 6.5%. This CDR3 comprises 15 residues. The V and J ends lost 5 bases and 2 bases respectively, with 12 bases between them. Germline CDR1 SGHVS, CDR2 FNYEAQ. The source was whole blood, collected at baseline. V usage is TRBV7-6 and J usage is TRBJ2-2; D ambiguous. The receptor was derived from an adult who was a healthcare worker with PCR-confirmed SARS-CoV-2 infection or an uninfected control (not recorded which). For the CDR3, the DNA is TGTGCCAGCAGCGCGAGGCTTCTAAACACCGGGGAGCTGTTTTTT. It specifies CASSARLLNTGELFF.